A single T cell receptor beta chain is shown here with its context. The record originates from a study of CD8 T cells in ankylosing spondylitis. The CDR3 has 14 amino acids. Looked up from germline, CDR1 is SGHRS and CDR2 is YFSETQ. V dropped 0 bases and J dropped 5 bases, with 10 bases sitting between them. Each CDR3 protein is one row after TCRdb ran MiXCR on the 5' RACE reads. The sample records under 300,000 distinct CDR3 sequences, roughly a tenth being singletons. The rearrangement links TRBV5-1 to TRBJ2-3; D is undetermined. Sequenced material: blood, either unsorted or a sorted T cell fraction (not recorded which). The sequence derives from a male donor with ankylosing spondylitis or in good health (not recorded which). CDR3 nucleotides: TGCGCCAGCAGCTTGGTTTCAGTGCAAGATACGCAGTATTTT. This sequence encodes CASSLVSVQDTQYF.